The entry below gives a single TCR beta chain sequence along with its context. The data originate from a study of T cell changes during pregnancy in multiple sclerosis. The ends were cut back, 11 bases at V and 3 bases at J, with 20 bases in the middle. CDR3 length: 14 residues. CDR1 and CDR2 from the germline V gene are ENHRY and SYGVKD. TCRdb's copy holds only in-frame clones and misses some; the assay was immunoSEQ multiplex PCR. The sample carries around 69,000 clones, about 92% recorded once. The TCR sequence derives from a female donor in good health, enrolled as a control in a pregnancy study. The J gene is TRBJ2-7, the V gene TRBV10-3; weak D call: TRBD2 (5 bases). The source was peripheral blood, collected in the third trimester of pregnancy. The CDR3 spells CAASISDRHYEQYF. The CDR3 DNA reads TGTGCCGCCAGTATTAGCGATCGGCACTACGAGCAGTACTTC.